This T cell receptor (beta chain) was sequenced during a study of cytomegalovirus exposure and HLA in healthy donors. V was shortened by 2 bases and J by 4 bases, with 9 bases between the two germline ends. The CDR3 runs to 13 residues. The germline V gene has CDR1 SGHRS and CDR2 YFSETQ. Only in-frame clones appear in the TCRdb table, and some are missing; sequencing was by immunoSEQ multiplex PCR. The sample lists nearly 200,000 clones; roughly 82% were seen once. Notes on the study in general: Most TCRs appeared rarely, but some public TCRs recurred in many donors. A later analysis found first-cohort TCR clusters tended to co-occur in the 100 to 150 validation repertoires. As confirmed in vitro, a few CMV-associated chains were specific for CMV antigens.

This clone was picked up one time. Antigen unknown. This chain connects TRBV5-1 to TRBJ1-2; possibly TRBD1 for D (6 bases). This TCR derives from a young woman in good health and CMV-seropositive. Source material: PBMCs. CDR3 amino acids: CASSLGGSYGYTF. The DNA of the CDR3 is TGCGCCAGCAGCTTAGGGGGAAGCTATGGCTACACCTTC.